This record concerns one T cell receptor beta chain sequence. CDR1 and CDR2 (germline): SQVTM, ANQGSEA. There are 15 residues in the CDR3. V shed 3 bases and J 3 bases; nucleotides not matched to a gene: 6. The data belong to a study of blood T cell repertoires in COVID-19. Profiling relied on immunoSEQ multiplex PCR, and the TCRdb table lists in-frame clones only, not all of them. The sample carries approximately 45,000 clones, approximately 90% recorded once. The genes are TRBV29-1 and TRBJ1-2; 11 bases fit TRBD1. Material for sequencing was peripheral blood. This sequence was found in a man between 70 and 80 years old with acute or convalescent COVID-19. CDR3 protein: CSVEGRDRGDYGYTF. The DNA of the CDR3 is TGCAGCGTTGAGGGACGGGACAGGGGGGACTATGGCTACACCTTC.